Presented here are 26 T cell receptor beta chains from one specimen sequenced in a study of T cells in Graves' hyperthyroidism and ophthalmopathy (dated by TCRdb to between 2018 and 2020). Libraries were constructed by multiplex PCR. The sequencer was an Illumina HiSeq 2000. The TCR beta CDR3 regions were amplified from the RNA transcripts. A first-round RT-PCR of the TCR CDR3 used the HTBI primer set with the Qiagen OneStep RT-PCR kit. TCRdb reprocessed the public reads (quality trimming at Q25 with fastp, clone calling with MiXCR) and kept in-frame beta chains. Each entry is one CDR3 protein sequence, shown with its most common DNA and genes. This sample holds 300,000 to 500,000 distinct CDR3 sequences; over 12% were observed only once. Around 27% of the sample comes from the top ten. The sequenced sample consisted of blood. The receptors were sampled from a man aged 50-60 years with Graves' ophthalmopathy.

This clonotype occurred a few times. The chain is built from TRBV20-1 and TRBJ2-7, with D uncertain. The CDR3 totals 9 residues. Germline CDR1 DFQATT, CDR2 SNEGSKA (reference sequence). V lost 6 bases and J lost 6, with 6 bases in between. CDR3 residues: CSAGSEQYF. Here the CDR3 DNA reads TGCAGTGCAGGAAGCGAGCAGTACTTC.

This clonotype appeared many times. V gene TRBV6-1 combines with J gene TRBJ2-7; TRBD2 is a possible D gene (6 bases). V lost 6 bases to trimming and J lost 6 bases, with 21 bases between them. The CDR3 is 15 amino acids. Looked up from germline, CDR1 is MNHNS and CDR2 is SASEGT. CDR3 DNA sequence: TGTGCCAGCAGCAAGGGAGGCAGGGAAGACAGCGAGCAGTACTTC. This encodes CASSKGGREDSEQYF.

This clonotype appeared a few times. The CDR3 bases are TGCGCCAGCAGCCCCGGCCTAGGGGGCTACACCTTC. This encodes CASSPGLGGYTF. The V and J genes are TRBV4-1 and TRBJ1-2, with D hard to call. Trimming stripped 4 bases from V and 8 bases from J, with 11 bases between. The V gene's germline CDR1 is MGHRA and CDR2 YSYEKL. The CDR3 has 12 amino acids.

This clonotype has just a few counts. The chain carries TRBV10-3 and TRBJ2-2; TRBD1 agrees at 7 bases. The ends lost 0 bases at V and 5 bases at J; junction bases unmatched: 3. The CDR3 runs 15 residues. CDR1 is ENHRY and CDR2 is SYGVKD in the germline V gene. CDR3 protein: CAISESLQGTGELFF. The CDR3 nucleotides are TGTGCCATCAGTGAGTCCCTACAGGGGACCGGGGAGCTGTTTTTT.

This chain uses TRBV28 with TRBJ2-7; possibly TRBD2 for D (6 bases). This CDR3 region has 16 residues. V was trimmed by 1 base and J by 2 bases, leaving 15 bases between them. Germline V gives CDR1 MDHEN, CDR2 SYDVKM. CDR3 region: CASSLSASELTYEQYF. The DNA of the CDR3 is TGTGCCAGCAGTTTATCGGCTAGCGAGCTGACCTACGAGCAGTACTTC. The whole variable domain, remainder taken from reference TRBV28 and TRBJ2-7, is DVKVTQSSRYLVKRTGEKVFLECVQDMDHENMFWYRQDPGLGLRLIYFSYDVKMKEKGDIPEGYSVSREKKERFSLILESASTNQTSMYLCASSLSASELTYEQYFGPGTRLTVT.

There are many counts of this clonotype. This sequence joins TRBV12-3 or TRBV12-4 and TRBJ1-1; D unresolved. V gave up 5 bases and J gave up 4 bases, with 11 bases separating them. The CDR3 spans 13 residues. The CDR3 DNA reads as TGTGCCAGCAGTGCCCCCGGGCGCACTGAAGCTTTCTTT. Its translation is CASSAPGRTEAFF.

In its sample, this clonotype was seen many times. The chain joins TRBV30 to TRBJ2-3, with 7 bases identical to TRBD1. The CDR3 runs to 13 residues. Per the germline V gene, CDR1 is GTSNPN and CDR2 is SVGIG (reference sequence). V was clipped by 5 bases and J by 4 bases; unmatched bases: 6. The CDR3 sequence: CAWDRDGADTQYF. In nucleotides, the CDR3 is TGTGCCTGGGACAGGGATGGTGCAGATACGCAGTATTTT.

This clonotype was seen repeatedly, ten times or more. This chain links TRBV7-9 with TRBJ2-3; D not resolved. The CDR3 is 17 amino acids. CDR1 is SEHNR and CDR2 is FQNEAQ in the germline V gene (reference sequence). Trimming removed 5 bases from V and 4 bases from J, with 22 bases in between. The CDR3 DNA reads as TGTGCCAGCAGCCCATTGCGGCCTCACCCCCTTCCAGATACGCAGTATTTT. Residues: CASSPLRPHPLPDTQYF.

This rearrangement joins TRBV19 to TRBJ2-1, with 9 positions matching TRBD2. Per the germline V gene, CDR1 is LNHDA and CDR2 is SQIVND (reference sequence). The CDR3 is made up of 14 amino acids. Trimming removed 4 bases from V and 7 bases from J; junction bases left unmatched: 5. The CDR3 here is CASSTSGIPNEQFF. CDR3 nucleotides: TGTGCCAGTAGTACTAGCGGGATTCCGAATGAGCAGTTCTTC.

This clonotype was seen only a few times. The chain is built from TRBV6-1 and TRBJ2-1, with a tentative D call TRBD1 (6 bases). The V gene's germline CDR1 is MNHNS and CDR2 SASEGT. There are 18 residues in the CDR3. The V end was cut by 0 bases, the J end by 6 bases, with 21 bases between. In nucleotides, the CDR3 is TGTGCCAGCAGTGAAGCGGGTGGCTTTTTCCTAGGGGGCAATGAGCAGTTCTTC. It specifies CASSEAGGFFLGGNEQFF.

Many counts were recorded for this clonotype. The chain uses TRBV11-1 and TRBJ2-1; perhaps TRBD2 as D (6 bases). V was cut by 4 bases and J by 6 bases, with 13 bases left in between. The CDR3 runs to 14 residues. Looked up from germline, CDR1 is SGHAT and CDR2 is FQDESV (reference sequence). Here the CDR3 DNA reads TGTGCCAGCAGCTATCCCGGGACTCGCAATGAGCAGTTCTTC. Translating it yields CASSYPGTRNEQFF.

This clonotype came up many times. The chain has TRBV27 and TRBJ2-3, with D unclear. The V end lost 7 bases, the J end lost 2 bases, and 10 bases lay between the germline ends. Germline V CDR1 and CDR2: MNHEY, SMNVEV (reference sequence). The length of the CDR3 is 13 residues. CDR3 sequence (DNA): TGTGCCAGCACCGACGGAAACACAGATACGCAGTATTTT. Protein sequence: CASTDGNTDTQYF.

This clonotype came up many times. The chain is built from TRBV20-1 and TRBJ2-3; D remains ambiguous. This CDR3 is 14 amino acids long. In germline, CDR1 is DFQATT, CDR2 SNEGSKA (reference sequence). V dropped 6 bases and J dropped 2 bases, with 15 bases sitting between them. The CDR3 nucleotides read TGCAGTGCCCCACGACTCACCTCCACAGATACGCAGTATTTT. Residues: CSAPRLTSTDTQYF.

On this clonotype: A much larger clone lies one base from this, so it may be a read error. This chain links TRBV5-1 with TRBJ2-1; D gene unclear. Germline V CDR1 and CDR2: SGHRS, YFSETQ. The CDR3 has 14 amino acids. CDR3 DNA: TGCCCCAGCAGCACACGGCGGTTCGACAATGAGCAGTTCTTC. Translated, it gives CPSSTRRFDNEQFF.

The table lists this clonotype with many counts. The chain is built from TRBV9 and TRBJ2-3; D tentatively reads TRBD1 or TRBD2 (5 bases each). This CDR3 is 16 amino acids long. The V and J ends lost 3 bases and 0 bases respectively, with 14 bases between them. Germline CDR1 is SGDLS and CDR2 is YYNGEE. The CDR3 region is CASSARGVSSTDTQYF. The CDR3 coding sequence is TGTGCCAGCAGCGCCCGAGGGGTTTCAAGCACAGATACGCAGTATTTT.

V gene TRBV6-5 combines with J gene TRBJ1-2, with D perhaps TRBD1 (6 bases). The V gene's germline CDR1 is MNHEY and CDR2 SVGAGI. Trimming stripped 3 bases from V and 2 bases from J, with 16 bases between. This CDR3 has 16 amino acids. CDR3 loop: CASSYNRASENYGYTF. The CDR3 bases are TGTGCCAGCAGTTATAACAGGGCGTCGGAGAACTATGGCTACACCTTC.

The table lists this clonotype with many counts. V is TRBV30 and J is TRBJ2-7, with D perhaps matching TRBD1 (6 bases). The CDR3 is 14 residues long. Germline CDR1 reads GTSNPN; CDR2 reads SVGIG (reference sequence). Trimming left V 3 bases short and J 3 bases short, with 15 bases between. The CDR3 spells CAWRAGGRGYEQYF. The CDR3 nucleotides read TGTGCCTGGAGGGCTGGGGGCAGGGGCTACGAGCAGTACTTC. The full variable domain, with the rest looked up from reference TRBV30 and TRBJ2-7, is SQTIHQWPATLVQPVGSPLSLECTVEGTSNPNLYWYRQAAGRGLQLLFYSVGIGQISSEVPQNLSASRPQDRQFILSSKKLLLSDSGFYLCAWRAGGRGYEQYFGPGTRLTVT.

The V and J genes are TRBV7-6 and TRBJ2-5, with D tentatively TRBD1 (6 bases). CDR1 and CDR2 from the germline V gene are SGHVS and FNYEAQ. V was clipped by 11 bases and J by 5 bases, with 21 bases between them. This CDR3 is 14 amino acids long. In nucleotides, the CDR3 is TGTGCCGCAGGGTGGCCAGGAAGGGGGGAGACCCAGTACTTC. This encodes CAAGWPGRGETQYF.

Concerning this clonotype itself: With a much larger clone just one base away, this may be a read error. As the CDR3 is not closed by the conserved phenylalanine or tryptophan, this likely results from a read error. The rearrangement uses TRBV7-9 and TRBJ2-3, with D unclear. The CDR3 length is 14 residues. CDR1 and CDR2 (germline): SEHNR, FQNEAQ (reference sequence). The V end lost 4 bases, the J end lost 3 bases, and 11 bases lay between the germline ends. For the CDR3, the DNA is TGTGCCAGCAGCTCTAGTAGTCATACAGATACGCAGTATCTT. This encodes CASSSSSHTDTQYL.

The CDR3 DNA reads TGTGCCAGCAGTCGTGGGACTAGCAGGAATGAGCAGTTCTTC. Its translation is CASSRGTSRNEQFF. V usage is TRBV27 and J usage is TRBJ2-1, with 9 bases aligning to TRBD2. The CDR3 has 14 amino acids. The ends lost 5 bases at V and 7 bases at J; junction bases unmatched: 6. Germline CDR1 and CDR2: MNHEY and SMNVEV (reference sequence).

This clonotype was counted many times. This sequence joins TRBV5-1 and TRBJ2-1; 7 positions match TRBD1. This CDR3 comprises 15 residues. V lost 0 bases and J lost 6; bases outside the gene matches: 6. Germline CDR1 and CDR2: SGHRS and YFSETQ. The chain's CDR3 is CASSLVLGTANEQFF. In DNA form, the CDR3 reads TGCGCCAGCAGCTTGGTCTTGGGGACAGCCAATGAGCAGTTCTTC.

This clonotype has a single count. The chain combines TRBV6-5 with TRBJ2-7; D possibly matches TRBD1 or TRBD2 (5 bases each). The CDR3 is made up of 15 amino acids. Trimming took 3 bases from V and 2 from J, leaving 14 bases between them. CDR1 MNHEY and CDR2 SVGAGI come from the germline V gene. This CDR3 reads CASSYLRGSTYEQYF. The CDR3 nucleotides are TGTGCCAGCAGTTATTTACGGGGCTCGACCTACGAGCAGTACTTC.

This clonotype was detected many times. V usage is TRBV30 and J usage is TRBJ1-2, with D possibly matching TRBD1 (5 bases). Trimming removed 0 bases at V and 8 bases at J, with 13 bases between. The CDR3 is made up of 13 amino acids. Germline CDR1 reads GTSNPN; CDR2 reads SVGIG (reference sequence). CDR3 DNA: TGTGCCTGGAGTGTACTGGGGCTTCCCGGCTACACCTTC. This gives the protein CAWSVLGLPGYTF.

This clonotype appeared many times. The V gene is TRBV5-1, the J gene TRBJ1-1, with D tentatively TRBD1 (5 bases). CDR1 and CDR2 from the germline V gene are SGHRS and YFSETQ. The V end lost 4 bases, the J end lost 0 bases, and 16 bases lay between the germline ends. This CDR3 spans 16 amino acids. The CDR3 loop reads CASSLGDGPVNTEAFF. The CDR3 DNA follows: TGCGCCAGCAGCCTCGGGGACGGACCGGTGAACACTGAAGCTTTCTTT.

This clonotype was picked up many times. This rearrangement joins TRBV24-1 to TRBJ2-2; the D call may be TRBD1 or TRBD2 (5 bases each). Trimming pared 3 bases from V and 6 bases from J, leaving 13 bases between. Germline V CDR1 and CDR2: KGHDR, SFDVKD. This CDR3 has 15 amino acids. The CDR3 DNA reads TGTGCCACCAGTGATCCGGGACCTATGGCCGGGGAGCTGTTTTTT. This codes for CATSDPGPMAGELFF.

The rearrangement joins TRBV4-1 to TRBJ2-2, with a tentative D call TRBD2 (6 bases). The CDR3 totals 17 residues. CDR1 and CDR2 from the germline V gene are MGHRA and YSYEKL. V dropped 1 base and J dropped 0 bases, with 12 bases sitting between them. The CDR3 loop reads CASSQGPWGANTGELFF. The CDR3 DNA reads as TGCGCCAGCAGCCAAGGTCCGTGGGGGGCGAACACCGGGGAGCTGTTTTTT.